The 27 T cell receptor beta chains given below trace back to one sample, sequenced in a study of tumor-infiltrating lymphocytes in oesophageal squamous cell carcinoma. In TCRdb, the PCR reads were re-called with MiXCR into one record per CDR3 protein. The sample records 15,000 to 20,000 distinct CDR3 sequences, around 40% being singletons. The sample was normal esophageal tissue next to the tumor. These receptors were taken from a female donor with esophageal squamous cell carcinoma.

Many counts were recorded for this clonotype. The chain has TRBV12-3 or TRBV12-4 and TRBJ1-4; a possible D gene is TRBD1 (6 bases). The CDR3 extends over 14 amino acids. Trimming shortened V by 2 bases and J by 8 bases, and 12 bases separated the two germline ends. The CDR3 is CASSLTGPGEKLFF. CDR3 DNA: TGTGCCAGCAGTTTAACAGGGCCAGGGGAAAAACTGTTTTTT.

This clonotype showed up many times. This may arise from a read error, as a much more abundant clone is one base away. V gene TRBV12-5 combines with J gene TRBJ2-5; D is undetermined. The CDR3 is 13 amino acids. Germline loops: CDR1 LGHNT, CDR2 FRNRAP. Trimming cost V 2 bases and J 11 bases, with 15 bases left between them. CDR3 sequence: CASGLPVYNEQYF. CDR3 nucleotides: TGTGCTAGTGGTTTGCCGGTATACAATGAGCAGTACTTC. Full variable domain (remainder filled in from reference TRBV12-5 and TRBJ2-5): DARVTQTPRHKVTEMGQEVTMRCQPILGHNTVFWYRQTMMQGLELLAYFRNRAPLDDSGMPKDRFSAEMPDATLATLKIQPSEPRDSAVYFCASGLPVYNEQYFGPGTRLLVL.

CDR3 amino acids: CASSPSGTGGSGNTIYF. The CDR3 nucleotides read TGCGCCAGCAGCCCCTCCGGGACAGGGGGCTCGGGAAACACCATATATTTT. The chain has TRBV4-1 and TRBJ1-3; 12 bases agree with TRBD1. Germline values: CDR1 MGHRA, CDR2 YSYEKL. There are 17 residues in the CDR3. The V segment lost 4 bases and the J segment 4 bases; nucleotides outside the gene matches: 8.

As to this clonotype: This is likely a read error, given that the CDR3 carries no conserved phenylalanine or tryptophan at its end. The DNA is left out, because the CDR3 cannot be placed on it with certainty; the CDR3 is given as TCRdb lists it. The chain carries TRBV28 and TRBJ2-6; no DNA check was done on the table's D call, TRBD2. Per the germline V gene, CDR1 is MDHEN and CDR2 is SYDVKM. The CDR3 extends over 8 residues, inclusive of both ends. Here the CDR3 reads CASSLWAS.

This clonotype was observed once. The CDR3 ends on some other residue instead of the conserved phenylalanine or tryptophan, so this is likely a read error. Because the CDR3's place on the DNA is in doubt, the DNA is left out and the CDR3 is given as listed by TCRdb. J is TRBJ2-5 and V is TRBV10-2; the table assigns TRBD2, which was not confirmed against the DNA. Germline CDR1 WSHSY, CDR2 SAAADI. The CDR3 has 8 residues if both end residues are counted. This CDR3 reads CASTRLAG.

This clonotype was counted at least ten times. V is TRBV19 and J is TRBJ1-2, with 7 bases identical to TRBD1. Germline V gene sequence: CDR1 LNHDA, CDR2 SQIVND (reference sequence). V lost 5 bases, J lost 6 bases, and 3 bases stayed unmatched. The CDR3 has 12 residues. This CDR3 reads CASSSTGHGYTF. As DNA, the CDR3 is TGTGCCAGTAGTTCGACAGGGCATGGCTACACCTTC.

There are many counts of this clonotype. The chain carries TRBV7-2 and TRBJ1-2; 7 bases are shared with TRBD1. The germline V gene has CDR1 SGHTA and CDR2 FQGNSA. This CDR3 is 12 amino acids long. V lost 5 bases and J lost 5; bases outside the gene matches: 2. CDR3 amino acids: CASSPGQYGYTF. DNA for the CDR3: TGTGCCAGCAGCCCGGGACAGTATGGCTACACCTTC. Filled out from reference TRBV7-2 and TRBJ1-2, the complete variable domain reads GAGVSQSPSNKVTEKGKDVELRCDPISGHTALYWYRQSLGQGLEFLIYFQGNSAPDKSGLPSDRFSAERTGGSVSTLTIQRTQQEDSAVYLCASSPGQYGYTFGSGTRLTVV.

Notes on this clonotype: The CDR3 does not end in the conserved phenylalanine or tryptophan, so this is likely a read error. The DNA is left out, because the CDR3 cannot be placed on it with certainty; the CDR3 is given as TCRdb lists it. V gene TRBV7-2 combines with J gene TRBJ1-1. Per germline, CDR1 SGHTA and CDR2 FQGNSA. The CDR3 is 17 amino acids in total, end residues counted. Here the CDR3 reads CASSPERGGTMSSSSGQ.

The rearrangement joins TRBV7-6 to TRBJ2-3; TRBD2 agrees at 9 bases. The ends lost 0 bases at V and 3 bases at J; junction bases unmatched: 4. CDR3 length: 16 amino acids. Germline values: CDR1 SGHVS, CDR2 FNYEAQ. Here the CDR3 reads CASSLAGGGGTDTQYF. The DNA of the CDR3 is TGTGCCAGCAGCTTAGCTGGCGGGGGGGGGACAGATACGCAGTATTTT.

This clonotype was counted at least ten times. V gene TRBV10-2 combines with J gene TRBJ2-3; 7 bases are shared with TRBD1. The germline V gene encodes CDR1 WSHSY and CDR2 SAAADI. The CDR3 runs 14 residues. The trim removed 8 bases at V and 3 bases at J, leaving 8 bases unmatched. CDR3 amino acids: CASSRQGRTDTQYF. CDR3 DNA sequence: TGCGCCAGCTCCCGACAGGGTCGGACAGATACGCAGTATTTT.

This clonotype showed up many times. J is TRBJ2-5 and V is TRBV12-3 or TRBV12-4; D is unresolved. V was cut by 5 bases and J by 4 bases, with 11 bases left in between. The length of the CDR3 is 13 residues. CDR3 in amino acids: CASSLSRVETQYF. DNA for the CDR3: TGTGCCAGCAGTCTTAGTAGGGTAGAGACCCAGTACTTC.

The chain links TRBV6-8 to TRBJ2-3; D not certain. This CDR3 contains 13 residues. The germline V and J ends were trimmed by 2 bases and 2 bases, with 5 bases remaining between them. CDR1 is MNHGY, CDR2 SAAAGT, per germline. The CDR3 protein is CASSYGTTDTQYF. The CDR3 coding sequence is TGTGCCAGCAGTTACGGAACCACAGATACGCAGTATTTT.

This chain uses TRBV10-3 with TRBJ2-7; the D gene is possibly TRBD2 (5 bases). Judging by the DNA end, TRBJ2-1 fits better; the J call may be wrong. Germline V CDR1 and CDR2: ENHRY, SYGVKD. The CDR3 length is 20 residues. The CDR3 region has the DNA TGTGCCATCAGTGAGTCCCCCTCCTCCTGGATCCGAGGGTACTACAATGAGCAGTTCTTC. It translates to CAISESPSSWIRGYYNEQFF.

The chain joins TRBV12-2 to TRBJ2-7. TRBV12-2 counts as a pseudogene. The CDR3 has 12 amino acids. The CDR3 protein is CASRLALGEQYF. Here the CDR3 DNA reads TGTGCAAGTCGCTTAGCGCTGGGGGAGCAGTACTTC.

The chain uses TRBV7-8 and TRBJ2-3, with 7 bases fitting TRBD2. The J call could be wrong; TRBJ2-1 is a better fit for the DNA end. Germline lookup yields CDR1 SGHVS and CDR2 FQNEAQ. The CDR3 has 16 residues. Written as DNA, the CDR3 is TGTGCCAGCAGCCGACCGGGGGGAGATTCAGACAATGAGCAGTTCTTC. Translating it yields CASSRPGGDSDNEQFF.

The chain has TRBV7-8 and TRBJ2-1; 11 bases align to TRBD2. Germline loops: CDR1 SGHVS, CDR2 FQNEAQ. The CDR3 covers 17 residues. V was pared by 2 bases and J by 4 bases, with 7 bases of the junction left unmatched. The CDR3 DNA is TGTGCCAGCAGCTTAAGGCTAGCGGGAGGTGATTACAATGAGCAGTTCTTC. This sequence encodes CASSLRLAGGDYNEQFF.

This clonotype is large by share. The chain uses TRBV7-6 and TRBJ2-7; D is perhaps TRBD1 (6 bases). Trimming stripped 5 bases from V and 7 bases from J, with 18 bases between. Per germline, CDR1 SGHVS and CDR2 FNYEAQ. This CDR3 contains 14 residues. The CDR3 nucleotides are TGTGCCAGCAGCCTCAGGGGTAACCTGGGGGAGCAGTACTTC. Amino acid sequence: CASSLRGNLGEQYF.

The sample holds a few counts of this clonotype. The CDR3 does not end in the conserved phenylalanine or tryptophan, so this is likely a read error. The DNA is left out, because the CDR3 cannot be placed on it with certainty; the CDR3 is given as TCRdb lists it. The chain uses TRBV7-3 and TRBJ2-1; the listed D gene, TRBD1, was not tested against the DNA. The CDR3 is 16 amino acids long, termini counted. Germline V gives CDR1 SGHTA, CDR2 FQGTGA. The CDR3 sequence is CASSSSGTTNEQFFGS.

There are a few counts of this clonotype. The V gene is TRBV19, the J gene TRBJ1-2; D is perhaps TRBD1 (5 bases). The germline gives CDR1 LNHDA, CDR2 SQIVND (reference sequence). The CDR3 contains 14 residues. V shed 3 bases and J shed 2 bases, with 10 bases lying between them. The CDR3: CASSIERQNYGYTF. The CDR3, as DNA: TGTGCCAGTAGTATTGAAAGACAGAACTATGGCTACACCTTC.

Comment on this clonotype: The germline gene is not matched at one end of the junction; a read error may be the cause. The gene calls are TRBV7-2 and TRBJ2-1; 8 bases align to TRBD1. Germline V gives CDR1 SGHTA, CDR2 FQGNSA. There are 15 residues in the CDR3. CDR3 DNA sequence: TGTGCCAGCAGCTCTCGACAGGGGTCACTCACACCCCTCCACTTC. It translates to CASSSRQGSLTPLHF.

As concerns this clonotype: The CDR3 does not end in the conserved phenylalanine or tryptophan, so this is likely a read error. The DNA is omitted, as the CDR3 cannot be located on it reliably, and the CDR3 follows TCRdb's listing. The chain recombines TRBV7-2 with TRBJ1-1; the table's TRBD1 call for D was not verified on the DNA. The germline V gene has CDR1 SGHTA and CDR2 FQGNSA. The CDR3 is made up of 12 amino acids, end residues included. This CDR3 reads CASSLGGQGSGQ.

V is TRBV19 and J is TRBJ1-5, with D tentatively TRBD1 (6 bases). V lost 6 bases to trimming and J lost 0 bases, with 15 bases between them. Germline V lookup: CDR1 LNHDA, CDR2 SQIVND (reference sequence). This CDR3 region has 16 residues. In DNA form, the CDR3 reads TGTGCCAGTAGGGCTAGTTGGGGACATAGCAATCAGCCCCAGCATTTT. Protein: CASRASWGHSNQPQHF.

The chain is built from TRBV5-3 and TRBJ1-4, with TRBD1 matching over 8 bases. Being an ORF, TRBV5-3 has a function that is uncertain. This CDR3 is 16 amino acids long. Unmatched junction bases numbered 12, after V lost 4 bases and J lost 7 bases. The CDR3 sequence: CARSPPIRGRGEKLFF. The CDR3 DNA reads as TGTGCCAGAAGCCCGCCAATCAGGGGGCGGGGTGAAAAACTGTTTTTT.

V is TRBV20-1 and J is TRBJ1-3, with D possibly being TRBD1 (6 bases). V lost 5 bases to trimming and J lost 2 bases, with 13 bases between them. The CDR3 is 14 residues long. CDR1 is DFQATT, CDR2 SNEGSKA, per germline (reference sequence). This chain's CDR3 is CSAGGGFAGNTIYF. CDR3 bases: TGCAGTGCTGGAGGGGGGTTCGCTGGAAACACCATATATTTT.

This CDR3 reads CASSLRTSGNQETQYF. The CDR3 DNA reads TGTGCCAGCAGCCTTCGGACTAGCGGAAACCAAGAGACCCAGTACTTC. The rearrangement links TRBV7-8 to TRBJ2-5; 10 bases are shared with TRBD2. With V trimmed by 5 bases and J by 0 bases, 6 bases remained unmatched. The germline gives CDR1 SGHVS, CDR2 FQNEAQ. The CDR3 contains 16 residues.

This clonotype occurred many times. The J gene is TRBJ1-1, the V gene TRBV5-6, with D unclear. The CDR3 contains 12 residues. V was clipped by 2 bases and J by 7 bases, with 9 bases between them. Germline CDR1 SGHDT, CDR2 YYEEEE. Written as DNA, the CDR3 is TGTGCCAGCAGCTTAAACGGTATTGAAGCTTTCTTT. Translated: CASSLNGIEAFF.

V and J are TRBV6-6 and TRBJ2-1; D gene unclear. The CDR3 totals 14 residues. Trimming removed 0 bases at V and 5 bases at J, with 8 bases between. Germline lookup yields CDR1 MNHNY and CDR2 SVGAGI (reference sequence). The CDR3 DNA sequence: TGTGCCAGCAGTTACTCGTTAGGGAACAATGAGCAGTTCTTC. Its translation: CASSYSLGNNEQFF.